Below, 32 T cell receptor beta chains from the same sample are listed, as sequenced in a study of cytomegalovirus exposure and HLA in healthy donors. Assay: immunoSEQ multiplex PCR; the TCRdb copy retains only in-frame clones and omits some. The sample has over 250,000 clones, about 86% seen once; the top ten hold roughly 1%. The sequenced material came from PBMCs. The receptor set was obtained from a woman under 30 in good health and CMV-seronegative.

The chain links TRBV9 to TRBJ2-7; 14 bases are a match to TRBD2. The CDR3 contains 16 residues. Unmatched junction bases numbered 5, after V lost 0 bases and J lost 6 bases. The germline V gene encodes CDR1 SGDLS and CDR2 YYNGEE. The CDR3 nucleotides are TGTGCCAGCAGCGTAGAGGGGACTAGCGGGAGTGCCGAGCAGTACTTC. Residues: CASSVEGTSGSAEQYF.

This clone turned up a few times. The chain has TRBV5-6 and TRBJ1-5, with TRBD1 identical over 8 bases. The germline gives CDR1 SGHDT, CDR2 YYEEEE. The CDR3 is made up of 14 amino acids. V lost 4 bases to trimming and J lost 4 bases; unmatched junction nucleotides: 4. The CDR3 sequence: CASSRTGPNQPQHF. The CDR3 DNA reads TGTGCCAGCAGCCGGACAGGGCCTAATCAGCCCCAGCATTTT.

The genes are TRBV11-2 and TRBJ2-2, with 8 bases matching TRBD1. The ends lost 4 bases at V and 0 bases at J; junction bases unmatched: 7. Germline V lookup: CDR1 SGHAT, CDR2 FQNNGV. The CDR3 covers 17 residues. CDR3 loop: CASSSRTGPPNTGELFF. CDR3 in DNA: TGTGCCAGCAGCTCCAGGACAGGGCCGCCGAACACCGGGGAGCTGTTTTTT.

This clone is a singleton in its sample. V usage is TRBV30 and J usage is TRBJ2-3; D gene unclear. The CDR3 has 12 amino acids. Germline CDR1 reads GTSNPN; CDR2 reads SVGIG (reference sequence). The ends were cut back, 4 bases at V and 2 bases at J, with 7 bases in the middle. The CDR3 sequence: CAWTLNTDTQYF. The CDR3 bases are TGTGCCTGGACACTCAACACAGATACGCAGTATTTT.

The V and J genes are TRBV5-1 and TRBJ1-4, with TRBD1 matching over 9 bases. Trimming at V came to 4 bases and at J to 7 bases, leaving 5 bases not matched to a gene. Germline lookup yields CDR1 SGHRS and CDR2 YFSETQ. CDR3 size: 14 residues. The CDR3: CASSPGQGSEKLFF. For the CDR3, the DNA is TGCGCCAGCAGCCCTGGACAGGGGAGTGAAAAACTGTTTTTT.

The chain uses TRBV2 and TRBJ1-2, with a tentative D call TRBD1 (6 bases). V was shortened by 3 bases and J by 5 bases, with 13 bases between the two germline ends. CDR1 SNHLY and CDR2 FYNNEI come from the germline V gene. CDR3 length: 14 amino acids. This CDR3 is CASSDLQGSYGYTF. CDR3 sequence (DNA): TGTGCCAGCAGTGATCTACAGGGCTCTTATGGCTACACCTTC.

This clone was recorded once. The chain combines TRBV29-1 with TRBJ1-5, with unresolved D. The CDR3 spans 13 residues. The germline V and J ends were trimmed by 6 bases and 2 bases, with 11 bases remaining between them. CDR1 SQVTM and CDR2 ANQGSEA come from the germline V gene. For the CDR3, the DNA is TGCAGCGTCGGGTCCAGAGGCAATCAGCCCCAGCATTTT. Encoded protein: CSVGSRGNQPQHF.

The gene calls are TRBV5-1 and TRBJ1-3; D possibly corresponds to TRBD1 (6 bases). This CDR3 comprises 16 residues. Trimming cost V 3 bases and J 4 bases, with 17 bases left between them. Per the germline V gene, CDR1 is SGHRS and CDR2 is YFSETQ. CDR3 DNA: TGCGCCAGCAGCTGGAACAGGGCATCGCCGGGAAACACCATATATTTT. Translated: CASSWNRASPGNTIYF.

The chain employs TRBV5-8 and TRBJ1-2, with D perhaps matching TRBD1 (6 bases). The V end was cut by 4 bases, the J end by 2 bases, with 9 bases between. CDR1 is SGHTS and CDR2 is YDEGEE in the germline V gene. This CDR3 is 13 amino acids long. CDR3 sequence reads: CASSGDTNYGYTF. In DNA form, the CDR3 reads TGTGCCAGCAGCGGGGACACAAACTATGGCTACACCTTC.

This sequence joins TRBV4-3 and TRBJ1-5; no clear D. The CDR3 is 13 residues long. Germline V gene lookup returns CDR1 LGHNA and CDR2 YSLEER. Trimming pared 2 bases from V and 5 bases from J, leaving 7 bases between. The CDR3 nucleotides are TGCGCCAGCAGCCAATCCGAGTATCAGCCCCAGCATTTT. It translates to CASSQSEYQPQHF.

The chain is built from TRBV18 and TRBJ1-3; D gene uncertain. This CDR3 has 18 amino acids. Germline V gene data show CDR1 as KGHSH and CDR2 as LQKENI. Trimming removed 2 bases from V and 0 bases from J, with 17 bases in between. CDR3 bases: TGTGCCAGCTCACCAGGGCATCCGATCACCCTCTCTGGAAACACCATATATTTT. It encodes CASSPGHPITLSGNTIYF. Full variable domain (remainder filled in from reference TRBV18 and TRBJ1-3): NAGVMQNPRHLVRRRGQEARLRCSPMKGHSHVYWYRQLPEEGLKFMVYLQKENIIDESGMPKERFSAEFPKEGPSILRIQQVVRGDSAAYFCASSPGHPITLSGNTIYFGEGSWLTVV.

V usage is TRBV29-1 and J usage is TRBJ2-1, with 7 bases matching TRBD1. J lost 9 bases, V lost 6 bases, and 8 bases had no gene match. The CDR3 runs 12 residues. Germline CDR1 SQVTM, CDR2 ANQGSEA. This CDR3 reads CSVPGTAVEQFF. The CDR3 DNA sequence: TGCAGCGTGCCCGGGACAGCGGTTGAGCAGTTCTTC.

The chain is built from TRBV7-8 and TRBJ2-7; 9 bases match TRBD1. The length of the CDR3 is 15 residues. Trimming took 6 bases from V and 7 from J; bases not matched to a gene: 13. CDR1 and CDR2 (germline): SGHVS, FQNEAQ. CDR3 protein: CASSYPWGQGKEQYF. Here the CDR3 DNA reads TGTGCCAGCAGTTACCCTTGGGGACAGGGAAAAGAGCAGTACTTC.

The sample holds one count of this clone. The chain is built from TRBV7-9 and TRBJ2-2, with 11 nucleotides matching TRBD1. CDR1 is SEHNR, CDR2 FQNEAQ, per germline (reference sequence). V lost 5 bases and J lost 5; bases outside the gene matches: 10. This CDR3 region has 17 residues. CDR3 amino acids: CASSPPSGTGGTGELFF. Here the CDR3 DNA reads TGTGCCAGCAGCCCCCCCTCCGGGACAGGGGGAACCGGGGAGCTGTTTTTT.

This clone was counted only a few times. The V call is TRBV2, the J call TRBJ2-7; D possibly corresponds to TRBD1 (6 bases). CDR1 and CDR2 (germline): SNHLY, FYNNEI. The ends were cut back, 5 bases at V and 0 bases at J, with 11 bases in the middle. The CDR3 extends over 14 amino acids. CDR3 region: CASSPDRFSYEQYF. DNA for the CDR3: TGTGCCAGCAGTCCCGACAGGTTCTCCTACGAGCAGTACTTC. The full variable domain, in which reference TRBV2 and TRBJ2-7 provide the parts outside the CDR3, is EPEVTQTPSHQVTQMGQEVILRCVPISNHLYFYWYRQILGQKVEFLVSFYNNEISEKSEIFDDQFSVERPDGSNFTLKIRSTKLEDSAMYFCASSPDRFSYEQYFGPGTRLTVT.

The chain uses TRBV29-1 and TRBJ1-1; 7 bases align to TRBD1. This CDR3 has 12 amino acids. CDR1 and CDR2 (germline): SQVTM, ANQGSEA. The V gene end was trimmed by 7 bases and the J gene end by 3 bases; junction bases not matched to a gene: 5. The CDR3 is CSGTGPYTEAFF. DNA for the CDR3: TGCAGCGGGACAGGACCTTACACTGAAGCTTTCTTT.

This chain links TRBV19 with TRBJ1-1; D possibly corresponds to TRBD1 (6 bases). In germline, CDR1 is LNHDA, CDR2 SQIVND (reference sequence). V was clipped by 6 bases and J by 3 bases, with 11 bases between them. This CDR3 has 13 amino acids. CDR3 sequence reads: CASRRPGDTEAFF. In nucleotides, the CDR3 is TGTGCCAGTAGGAGACCAGGGGACACTGAAGCTTTCTTT.

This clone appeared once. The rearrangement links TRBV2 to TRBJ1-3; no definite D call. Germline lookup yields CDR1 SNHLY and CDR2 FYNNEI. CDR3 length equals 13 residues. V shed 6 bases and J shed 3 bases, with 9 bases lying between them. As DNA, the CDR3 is TGTGCCAGCAGAGCCCGGGGTGGAAACACCATATATTTT. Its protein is CASRARGGNTIYF.

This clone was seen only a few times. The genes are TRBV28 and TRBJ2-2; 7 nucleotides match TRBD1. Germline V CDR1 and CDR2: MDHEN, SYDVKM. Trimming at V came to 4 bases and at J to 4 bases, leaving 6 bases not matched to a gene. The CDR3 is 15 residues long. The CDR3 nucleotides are TGTGCCAGCAGTTCTAGACGACAGGGCACCGGGGAGCTGTTTTTT. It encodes CASSSRRQGTGELFF.

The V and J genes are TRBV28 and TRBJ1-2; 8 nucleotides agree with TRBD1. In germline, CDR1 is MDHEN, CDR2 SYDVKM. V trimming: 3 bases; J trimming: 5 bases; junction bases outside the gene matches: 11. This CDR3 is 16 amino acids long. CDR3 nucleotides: TGTGCCAGCAGTTTCACGGACAGGGTCCGTGGATATGGCTACACCTTC. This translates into CASSFTDRVRGYGYTF.

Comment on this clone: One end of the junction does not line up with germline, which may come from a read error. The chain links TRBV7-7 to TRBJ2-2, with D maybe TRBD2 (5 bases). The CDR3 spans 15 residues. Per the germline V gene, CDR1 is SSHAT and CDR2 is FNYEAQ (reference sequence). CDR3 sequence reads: CASSLGGPNTGELFF. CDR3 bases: TGTGCTAGCAGCTTAGGCGGGCCTAACACCGGGGAGCTGTTTTTT. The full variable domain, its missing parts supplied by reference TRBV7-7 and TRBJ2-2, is GAGVSQSPRYKVTKRGQDVTLRCDPISSHATLYWYQQALGQGPEFLTYFNYEAQPDKSGLPSDRFSAERPEGSISTLTIQRTEQRDSAMYRCASSLGGPNTGELFFGEGSRLTVL.

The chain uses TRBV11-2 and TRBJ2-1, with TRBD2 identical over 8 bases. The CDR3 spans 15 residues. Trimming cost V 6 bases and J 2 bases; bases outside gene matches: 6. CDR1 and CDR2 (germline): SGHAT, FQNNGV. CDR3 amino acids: CASRFTSGAYNEQFF. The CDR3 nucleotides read TGTGCCAGCAGATTTACTAGCGGAGCCTACAATGAGCAGTTCTTC.

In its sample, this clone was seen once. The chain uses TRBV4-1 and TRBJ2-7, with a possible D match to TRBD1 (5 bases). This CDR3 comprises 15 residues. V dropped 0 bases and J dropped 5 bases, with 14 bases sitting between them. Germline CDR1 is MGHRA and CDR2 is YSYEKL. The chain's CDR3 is CASSQDAGILNEQYF. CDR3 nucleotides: TGCGCCAGCAGCCAAGACGCAGGGATCCTCAACGAGCAGTACTTC.

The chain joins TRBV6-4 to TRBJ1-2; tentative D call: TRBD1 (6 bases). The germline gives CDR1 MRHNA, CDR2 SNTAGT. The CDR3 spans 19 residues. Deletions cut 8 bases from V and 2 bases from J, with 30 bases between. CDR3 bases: TGTGCCAGCGGAGACAAGACCAGGGCAGGGGTCCAGTCGAACTATGGCTACACCTTC. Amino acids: CASGDKTRAGVQSNYGYTF.

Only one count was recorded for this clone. The CDR3 loop reads CASSVEAQNTEAFF. In DNA, the CDR3 is TGTGCCAGCTCCGTGGAGGCTCAAAACACTGAAGCTTTCTTT. The chain uses TRBV6-4 and TRBJ1-1; D remains ambiguous. Germline V gives CDR1 MRHNA, CDR2 SNTAGT. Deletions cut 8 bases from V and 2 bases from J, with 15 bases between. This CDR3 region has 14 residues.

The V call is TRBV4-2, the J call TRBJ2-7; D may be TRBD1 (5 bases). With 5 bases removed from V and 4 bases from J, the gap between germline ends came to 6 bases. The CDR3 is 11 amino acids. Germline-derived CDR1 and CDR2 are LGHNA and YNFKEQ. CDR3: CASSRGYEQYF. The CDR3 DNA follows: TGTGCCAGCAGCAGGGGATACGAGCAGTACTTC.

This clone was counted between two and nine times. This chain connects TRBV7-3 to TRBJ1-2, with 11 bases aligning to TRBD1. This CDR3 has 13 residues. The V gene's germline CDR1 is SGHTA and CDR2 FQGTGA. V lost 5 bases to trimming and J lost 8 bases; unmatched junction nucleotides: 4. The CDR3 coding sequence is TGTGCCAGCAGCGGAGGGACAGGGGGAGGCTACACCTTC. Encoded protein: CASSGGTGGGYTF.

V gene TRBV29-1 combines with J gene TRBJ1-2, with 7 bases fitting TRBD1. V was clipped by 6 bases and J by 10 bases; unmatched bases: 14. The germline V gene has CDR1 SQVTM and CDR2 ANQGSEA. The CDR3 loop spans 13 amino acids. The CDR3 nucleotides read TGCAGCGTCAGGGGGACGGCTGAATTGACCTACACCTTC. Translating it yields CSVRGTAELTYTF.

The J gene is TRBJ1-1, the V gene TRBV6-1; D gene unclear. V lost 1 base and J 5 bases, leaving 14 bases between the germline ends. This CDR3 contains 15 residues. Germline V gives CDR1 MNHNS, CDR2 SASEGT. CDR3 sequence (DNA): TGTGCCAGCAGTGAAGTCATAGGGCGGAGGACTGAAGCTTTCTTT. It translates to CASSEVIGRRTEAFF.

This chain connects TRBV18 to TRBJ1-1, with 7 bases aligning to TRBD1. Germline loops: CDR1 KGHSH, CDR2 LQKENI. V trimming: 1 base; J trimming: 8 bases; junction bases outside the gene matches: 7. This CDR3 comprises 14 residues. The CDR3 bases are TGTGCCAGCTCACCACGGGGGACAGCGACAGAAGCTTTCTTT. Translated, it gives CASSPRGTATEAFF. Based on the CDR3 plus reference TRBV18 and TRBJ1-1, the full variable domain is NAGVMQNPRHLVRRRGQEARLRCSPMKGHSHVYWYRQLPEEGLKFMVYLQKENIIDESGMPKERFSAEFPKEGPSILRIQQVVRGDSAAYFCASSPRGTATEAFFGQGTRLTVV.

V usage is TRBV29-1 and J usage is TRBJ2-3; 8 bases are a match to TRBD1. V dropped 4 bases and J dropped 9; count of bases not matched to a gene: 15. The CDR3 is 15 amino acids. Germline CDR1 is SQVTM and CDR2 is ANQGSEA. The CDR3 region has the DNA TGCAGCGTTGCCCGGGACAGGCCAACACCCCCCACGCAGTATTTT. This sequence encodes CSVARDRPTPPTQYF.

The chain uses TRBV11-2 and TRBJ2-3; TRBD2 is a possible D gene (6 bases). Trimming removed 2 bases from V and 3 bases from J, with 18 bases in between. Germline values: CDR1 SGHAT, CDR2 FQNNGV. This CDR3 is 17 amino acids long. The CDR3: CASSLLGLRRMTDTQYF. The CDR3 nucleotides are TGTGCCAGCAGCTTACTGGGACTCCGAAGAATGACAGATACGCAGTATTTT.